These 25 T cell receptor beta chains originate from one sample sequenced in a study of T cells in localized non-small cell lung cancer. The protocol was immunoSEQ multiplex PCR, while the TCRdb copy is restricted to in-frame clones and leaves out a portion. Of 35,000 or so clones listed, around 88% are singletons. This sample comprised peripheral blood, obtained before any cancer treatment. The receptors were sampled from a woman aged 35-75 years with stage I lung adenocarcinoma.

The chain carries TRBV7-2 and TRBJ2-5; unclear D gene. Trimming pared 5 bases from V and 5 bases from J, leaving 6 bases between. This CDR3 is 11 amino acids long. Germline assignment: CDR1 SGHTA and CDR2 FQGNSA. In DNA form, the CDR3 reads TGTGCCAGCAGCGCTAGTGAGACCCAGTACTTC. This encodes CASSASETQYF.

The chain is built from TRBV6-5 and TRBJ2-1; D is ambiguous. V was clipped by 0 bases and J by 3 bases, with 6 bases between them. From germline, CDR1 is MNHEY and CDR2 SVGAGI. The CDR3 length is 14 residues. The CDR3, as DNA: TGTGCCAGCAGTTACTCGCGTGTCTACAATGAGCAGTTCTTC. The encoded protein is CASSYSRVYNEQFF.

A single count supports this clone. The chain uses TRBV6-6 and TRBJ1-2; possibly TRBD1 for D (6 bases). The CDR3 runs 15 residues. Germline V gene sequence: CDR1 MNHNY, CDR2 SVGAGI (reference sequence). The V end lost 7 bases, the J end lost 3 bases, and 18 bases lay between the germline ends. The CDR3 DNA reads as TGTGCCAGCAAAGGCAGGGGCCTCCCCCACTATGGCTACACCTTC. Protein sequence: CASKGRGLPHYGYTF.

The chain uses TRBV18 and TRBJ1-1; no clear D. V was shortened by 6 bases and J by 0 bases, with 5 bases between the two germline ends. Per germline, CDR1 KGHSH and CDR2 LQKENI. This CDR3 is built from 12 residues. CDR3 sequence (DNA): TGTGCCAGCTCCCCTATGAACACTGAAGCTTTCTTT. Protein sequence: CASSPMNTEAFF.

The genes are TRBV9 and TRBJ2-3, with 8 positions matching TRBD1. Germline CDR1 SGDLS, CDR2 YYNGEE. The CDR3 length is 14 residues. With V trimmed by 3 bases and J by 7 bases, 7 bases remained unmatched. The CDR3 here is CASSGDRKKYTQYF. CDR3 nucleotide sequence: TGTGCCAGCAGCGGGGACAGGAAGAAGTATACGCAGTATTTT.

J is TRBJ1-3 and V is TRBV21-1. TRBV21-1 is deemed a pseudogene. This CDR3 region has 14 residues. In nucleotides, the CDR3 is TGTGCCAGCAGCATGACGGTTTCTGGAAACACCATATATTTT. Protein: CASSMTVSGNTIYF.

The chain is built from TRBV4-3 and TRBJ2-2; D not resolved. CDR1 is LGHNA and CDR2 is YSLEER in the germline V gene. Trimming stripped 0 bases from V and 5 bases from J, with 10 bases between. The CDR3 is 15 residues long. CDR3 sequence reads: CASSQDKASTGELFF. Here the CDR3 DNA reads TGCGCCAGCAGCCAAGATAAGGCCAGTACCGGGGAGCTGTTTTTT.

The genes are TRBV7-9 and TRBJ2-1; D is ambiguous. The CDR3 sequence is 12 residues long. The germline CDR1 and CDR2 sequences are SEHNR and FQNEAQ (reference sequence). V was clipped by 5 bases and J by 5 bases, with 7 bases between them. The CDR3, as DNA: TGTGCCAGCAGCCCGCCCCACAATGAGCAGTTCTTC. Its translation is CASSPPHNEQFF.

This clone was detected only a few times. CDR3 in DNA: TGTGCCAGCAGTGAAACAATGGCTAGCGGGGGGGATACGCAGTATTTT. Encoded protein: CASSETMASGGDTQYF. V usage is TRBV2 and J usage is TRBJ2-3; 11 bases map to TRBD2. V was clipped by 2 bases and J by 6 bases; unmatched bases: 7. Germline V gene sequence: CDR1 SNHLY, CDR2 FYNNEI. This CDR3 region has 16 residues.

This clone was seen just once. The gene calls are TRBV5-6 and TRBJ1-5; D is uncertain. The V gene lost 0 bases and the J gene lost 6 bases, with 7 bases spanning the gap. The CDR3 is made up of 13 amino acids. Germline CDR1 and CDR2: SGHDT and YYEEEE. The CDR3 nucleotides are TGTGCCAGCAGCTTGGCAGGCTCTCAGCCCCAGCATTTT. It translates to CASSLAGSQPQHF.

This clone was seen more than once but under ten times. The CDR3 reads CASSGAAGNEKLFF. CDR3 in DNA: TGTGCCAGTTCAGGGGCCGCAGGGAATGAAAAACTGTTTTTT. The chain employs TRBV2 and TRBJ1-4; a weak D match, TRBD1 (6 bases). Trimming cost V 9 bases and J 5 bases, with 16 bases left between them. The CDR3 has 14 residues. Germline CDR1 is SNHLY and CDR2 is FYNNEI.

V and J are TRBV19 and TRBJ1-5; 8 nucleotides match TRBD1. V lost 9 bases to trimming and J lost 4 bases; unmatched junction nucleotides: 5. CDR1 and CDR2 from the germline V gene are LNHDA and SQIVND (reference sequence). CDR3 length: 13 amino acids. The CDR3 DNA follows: TGTGCCAGCCGCAGGGGGCGGAATCAGCCCCAGCATTTT. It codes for CASRRGRNQPQHF.

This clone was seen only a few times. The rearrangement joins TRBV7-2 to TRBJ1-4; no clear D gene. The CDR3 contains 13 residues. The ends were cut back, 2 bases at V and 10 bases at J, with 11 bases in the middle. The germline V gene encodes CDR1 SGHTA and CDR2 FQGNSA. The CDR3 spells CASSLQSVGKLFF. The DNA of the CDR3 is TGTGCCAGCAGCTTACAATCTGTCGGAAAACTGTTTTTT. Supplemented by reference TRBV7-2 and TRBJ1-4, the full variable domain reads GAGVSQSPSNKVTEKGKDVELRCDPISGHTALYWYRQSLGQGLEFLIYFQGNSAPDKSGLPSDRFSAERTGGSVSTLTIQRTQQEDSAVYLCASSLQSVGKLFFGSGTQLSVL.

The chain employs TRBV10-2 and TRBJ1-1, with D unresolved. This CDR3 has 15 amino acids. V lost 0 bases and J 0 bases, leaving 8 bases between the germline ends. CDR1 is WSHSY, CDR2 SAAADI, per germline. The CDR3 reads CASSESGEMNTEAFF. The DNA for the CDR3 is TGCGCCAGCAGTGAGTCTGGGGAAATGAACACTGAAGCTTTCTTT.

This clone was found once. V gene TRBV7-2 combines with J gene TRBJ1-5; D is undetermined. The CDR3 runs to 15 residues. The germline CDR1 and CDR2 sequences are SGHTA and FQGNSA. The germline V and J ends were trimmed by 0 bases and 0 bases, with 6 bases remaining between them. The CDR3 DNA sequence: TGTGCCAGCAGCTTAGCGCTTGGTAGCAATCAGCCCCAGCATTTT. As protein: CASSLALGSNQPQHF.

The chain's CDR3 is CASSAPGSVGTQYF. CDR3 DNA sequence: TGTGCCAGCAGCGCCCCCGGGAGTGTGGGGACCCAGTACTTC. This chain links TRBV9 with TRBJ2-5; D may be TRBD2 (6 bases). CDR1 is SGDLS and CDR2 is YYNGEE in the germline V gene. V was clipped by 3 bases and J by 7 bases, with 16 bases between them. This CDR3 contains 14 residues.

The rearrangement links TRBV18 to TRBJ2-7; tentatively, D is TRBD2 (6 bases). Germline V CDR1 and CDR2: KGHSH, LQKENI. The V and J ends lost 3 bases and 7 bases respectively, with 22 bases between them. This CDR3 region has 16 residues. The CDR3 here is CASSPRRDRERGEQYF. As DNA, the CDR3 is TGTGCCAGCTCACCGCGACGGGACCGGGAGAGAGGTGAGCAGTACTTC.

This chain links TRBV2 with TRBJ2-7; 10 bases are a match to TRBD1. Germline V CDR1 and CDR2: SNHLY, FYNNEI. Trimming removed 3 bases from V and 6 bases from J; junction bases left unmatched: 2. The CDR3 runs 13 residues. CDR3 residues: CASSEWDRGEQYF. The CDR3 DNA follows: TGTGCCAGCAGTGAGTGGGACAGGGGCGAGCAGTACTTC.

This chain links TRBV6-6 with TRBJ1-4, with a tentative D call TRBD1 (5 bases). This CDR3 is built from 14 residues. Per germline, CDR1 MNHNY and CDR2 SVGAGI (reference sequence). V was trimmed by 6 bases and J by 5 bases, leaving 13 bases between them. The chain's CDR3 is CASRGYRGNEKLFF. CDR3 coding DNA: TGTGCCAGCAGGGGTTACCGGGGCAATGAAAAACTGTTTTTT.

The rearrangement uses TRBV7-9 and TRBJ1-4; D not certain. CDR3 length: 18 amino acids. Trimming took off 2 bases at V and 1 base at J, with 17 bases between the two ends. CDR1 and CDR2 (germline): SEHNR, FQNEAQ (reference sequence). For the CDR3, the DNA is TGTGCCAGCAGCTTACTCCTTACCACAGCCGTAACTAATGAAAAACTGTTTTTT. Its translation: CASSLLLTTAVTNEKLFF.

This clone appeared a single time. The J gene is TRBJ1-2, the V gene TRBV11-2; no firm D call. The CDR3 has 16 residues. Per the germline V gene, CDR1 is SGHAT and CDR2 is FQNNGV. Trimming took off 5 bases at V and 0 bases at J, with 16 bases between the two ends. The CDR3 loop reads CASSQGRSQANYGYTF. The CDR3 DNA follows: TGTGCCAGCAGCCAAGGACGTTCTCAAGCTAACTATGGCTACACCTTC. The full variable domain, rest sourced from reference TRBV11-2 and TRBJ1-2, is EAGVAQSPRYKIIEKRQSVAFWCNPISGHATLYWYQQILGQGPKLLIQFQNNGVVDDSQLPKDRFSAERLKGVDSTLKIQPAKLEDSAVYLCASSQGRSQANYGYTFGSGTRLTVV.

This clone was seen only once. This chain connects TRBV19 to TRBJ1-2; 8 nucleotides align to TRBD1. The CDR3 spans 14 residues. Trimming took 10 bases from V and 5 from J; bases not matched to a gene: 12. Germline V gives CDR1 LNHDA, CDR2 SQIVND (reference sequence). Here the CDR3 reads CATDDLTGEYGYTF. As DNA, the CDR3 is TGTGCCACTGACGACCTGACAGGGGAATATGGCTACACCTTC.

The CDR3 nucleotides read TGCGCCAGCAGCTTGGCGGGACAGAGCTCTGAAGCTTTCTTT. Encoded protein: CASSLAGQSSEAFF. The chain employs TRBV5-1 and TRBJ1-1; 7 positions agree with TRBD1. This CDR3 is built from 14 residues. J was trimmed by 6 bases and V by 0 bases; bases with no gene match: 5. Per the germline V gene, CDR1 is SGHRS and CDR2 is YFSETQ. The full variable domain, in which reference TRBV5-1 and TRBJ1-1 provide the parts outside the CDR3, is KAGVTQTPRYLIKTRGQQVTLSCSPISGHRSVSWYQQTPGQGLQFLFEYFSETQRNKGNFPGRFSGRQFSNSRSEMNVSTLELGDSALYLCASSLAGQSSEAFFGQGTRLTVV.

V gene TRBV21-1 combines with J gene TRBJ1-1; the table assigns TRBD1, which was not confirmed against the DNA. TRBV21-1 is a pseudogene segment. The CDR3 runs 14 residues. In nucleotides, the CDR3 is TGTGCCAGCAATCGAACAGGGCTGAACACTGAAGCTTTCTTT. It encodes CASNRTGLNTEAFF.

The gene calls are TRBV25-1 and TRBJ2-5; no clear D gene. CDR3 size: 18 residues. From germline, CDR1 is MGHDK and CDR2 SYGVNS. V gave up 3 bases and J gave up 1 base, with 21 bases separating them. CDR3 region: CASSDHTSATRPQETQYF. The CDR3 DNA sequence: TGTGCCAGCAGTGACCACACAAGCGCCACAAGGCCCCAAGAGACCCAGTACTTC.